Listed below are T cell receptor beta chains from one sample, sequenced in a study of T cell repertoires in cytomegalovirus infection. TCRdb itself ran the reads through MiXCR, one entry per CDR3 protein. There are 680,000 or so distinct CDR3 sequences in the sample; under 40% occur only once, and under 3% lies in the top ten. The sample was PBMCs. These receptors were taken from a human donor in good health (CMV status not recorded). Some clones in this sample may be carry-over from other donors' samples. Each CDR3 is given with its conserved first and last residue. D genes are given only for firm matches. Rows give clone size only sometimes, using once, few, many, or a class for an expanded clone.

V gene	clone size	CDR3 length	D gene	J gene	CDR3 DNA	CDR3 protein
TRBV3-1	.	15	TRBD1	TRBJ1-1	TGTGCCAGCAGCCACTATCAGGGGGCAGGTACTGAAGCTTTCTTT	CASSHYQGAGTEAFF
TRBV2	.	11	.	TRBJ2-5	TGTGCCAGCAGTGTTTGGGAGACCCAGTACTTC	CASSVWETQYF
TRBV28	.	13	.	TRBJ2-7	TGTGCCAGCAGTTTCTCCCCGAGTGGCGAGCAGTACTTC	CASSFSPSGEQYF
TRBV28	.	16	TRBD1	TRBJ2-7	TGTGCCAGCAGCTCCCTGGGGGGGACAGGGGGCCACGATCAGTACTTC	CASSSLGGTGGHDQYF
TRBV2	once	14	TRBD2	TRBJ2-5	TGTGCCAGCAGTGAAATAGCGGGAGAGGAGACCCAGTACTTC	CASSEIAGEETQYF
TRBV6-8	.	15	TRBD2	TRBJ2-5	TGTGCCAGCAGACCGGGACTACTGTACCAAGAGACCCAGTACTTC	CASRPGLLYQETQYF
TRBV25-1	few	16	.	TRBJ1-2	TGTGCCAGCAGTGATGGGGGGGTCTCACGGGGCTATGGCTACACCTTC	CASSDGGVSRGYGYTF
TRBV20-1	few	13	.	TRBJ2-7	TGCAGTGCTAGAGATCACAGGGCCCACGAGCAGTACTTC	CSARDHRAHEQYF
TRBV10-3	.	13	.	TRBJ1-1	TGTGCCATCAGTGAGCGAGGGCTGGCAGAAGCTTTCTTT	CAISERGLAEAFF
TRBV18	.	13	TRBD1	TRBJ1-1	TGTGCCAGCTCCACTAGACAGGGGGTGCAAGCTTTCTTT	CASSTRQGVQAFF
TRBV6-1	.	13	.	TRBJ2-7	TGTGCCAGCAACCAGGGGAACTCCTACGAGCAGTACTTC	CASNQGNSYEQYF
TRBV10-3	few	13	.	TRBJ1-2	TGTGCCATCTCCAAGGGGAGTTTATACGGCTACACCTTC	CAISKGSLYGYTF
TRBV12-3/TRBV12-4	few	15	.	TRBJ2-1	TGTGCCAGCAGCTCTCAGGGAGGTGGCGGCGATGAGCAGTTCTTC	CASSSQGGGGDEQFF
TRBV7-2	few	18	TRBD1	TRBJ1-2	TGTGCCAGCAGCTTAGTGGGGACAGAGCATTCTTCTAGCGGTGGCTACACCTTC	CASSLVGTEHSSSGGYTF
TRBV11-3	.	15	.	TRBJ2-1	TGTGCCAGCAGCTTAGACAACCAACCCTACAATGAGCAGTTCTTC	CASSLDNQPYNEQFF
TRBV7-3	.	16	.	TRBJ1-1	TGTGCCAGCAGCCCAACCACACGCTTAGGGGACACTGAAGCTTTCTTT	CASSPTTRLGDTEAFF
TRBV6-6	.	15	TRBD2	TRBJ2-7	TGTGCCAGCAGTTCACCGGGACTAGCGACCTACGAGCAGTACTTC	CASSSPGLATYEQYF
TRBV5-1	.	14	TRBD1	TRBJ1-6	TGCGCCAGCAGCGCGGGGACAGGGGAATCACCCCTCCACTTT	CASSAGTGESPLHF
TRBV7-6	few	15	.	TRBJ1-1	TGTGCCAGCAGGGCTTTGGGGGCCCGGGACCCTGAAGCTTTCTTT	CASRALGARDPEAFF
TRBV7-2	few	19	TRBD1	TRBJ1-2	TGTGCCAGCAGCTTAAAAGAGCTTTGGCTTGAAGGGGGCTTGCATGGCTACACCTTC	CASSLKELWLEGGLHGYTF
TRBV6-6	.	15	.	TRBJ2-7	TGTGCCAGCAGTTGGAGACAGGTTTGGGAGTCCGAGCAGTACTTC	CASSWRQVWESEQYF